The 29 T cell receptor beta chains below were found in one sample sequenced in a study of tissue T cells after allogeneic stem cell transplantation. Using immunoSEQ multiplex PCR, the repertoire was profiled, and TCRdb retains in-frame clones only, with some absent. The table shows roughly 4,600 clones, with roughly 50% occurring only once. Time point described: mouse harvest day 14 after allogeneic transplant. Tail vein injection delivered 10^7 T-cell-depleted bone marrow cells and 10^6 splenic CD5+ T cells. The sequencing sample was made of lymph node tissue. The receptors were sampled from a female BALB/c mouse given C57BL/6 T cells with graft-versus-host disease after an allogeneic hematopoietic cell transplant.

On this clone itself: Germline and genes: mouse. The CDR3 bases that were read are TGTGCCAGCAGTCCGACGGGGACAGTAAACACCGGGCAGCTCTAC. This gives the protein CASSPTGTVNTGQLY. The CDR3 in full is CASSPTGTVNTGQLYF. This sequence joins TRBV26 and TRBJ2-2, with TRBD1 matching 7 bases. The CDR3 extends 1 residue past the end of the read, so its final part is completed from the germline J gene. Per germline, CDR1 KGHPV and CDR2 FQNQEV (reference sequence). This CDR3 is built from 16 residues. J lost 1 base, V lost 4 bases, and 6 bases had no gene match.

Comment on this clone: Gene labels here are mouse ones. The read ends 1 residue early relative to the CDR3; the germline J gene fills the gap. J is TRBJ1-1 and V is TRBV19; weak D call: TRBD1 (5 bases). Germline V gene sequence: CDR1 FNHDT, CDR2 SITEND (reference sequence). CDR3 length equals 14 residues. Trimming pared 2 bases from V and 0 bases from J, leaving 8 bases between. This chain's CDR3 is CASSIDRTNTEVFF. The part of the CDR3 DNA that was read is TGTGCCAGCAGTATCGACAGAACAAACACAGAAGTCTTC.

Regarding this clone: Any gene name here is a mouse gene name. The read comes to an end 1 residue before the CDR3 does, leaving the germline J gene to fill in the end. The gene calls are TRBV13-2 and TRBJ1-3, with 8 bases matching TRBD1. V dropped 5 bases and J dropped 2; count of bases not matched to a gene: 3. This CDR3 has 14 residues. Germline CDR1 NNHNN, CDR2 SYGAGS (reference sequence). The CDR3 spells CASGIQGAGNTLYF. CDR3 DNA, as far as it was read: TGTGCCAGCGGGATACAGGGGGCTGGAAATACGCTCTAT.

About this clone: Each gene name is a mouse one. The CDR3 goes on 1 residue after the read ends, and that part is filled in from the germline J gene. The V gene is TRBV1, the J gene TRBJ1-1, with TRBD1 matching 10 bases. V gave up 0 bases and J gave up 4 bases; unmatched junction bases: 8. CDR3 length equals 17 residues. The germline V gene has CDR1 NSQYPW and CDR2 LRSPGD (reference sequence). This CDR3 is CTCSAELRQGAGTEVFF. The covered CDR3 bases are TGCACCTGCAGTGCAGAACTTCGACAGGGGGCCGGCACAGAAGTCTTC.

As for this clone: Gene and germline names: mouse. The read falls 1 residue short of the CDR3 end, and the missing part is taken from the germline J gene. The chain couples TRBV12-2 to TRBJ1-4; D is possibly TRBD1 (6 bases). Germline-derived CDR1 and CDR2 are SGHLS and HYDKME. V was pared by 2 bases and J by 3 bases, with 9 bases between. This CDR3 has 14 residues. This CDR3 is CASSRQATNERLFF. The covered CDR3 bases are TGTGCCAGCTCTCGACAGGCGACCAACGAAAGATTATTT.

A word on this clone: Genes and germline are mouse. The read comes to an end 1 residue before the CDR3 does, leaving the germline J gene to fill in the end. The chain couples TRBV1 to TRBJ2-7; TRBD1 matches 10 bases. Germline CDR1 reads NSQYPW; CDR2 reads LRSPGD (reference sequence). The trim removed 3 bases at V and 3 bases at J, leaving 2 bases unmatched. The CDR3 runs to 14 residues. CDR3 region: CTCSARDRGYEQYF. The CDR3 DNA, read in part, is TGCACCTGCAGTGCTCGGGACAGGGGCTATGAACAGTAC.

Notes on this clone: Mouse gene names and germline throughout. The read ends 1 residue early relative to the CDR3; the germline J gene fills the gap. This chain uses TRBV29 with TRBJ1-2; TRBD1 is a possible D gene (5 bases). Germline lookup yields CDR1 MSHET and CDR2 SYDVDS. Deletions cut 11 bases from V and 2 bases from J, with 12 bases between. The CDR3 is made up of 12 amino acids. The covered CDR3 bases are TGTGCTGCGGGGGGGGGGAACTCCGACTACACC. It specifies CAAGGGNSDYT. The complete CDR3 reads CAAGGGNSDYTF.

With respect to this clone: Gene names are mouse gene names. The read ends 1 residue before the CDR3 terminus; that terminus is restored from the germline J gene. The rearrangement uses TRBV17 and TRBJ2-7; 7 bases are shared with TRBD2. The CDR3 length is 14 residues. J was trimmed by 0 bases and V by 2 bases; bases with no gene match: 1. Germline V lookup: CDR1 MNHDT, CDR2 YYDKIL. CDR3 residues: CASSRTGASYEQYF. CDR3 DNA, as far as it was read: TGTGCTAGCAGTAGAACTGGGGCCTCCTATGAACAGTAC.

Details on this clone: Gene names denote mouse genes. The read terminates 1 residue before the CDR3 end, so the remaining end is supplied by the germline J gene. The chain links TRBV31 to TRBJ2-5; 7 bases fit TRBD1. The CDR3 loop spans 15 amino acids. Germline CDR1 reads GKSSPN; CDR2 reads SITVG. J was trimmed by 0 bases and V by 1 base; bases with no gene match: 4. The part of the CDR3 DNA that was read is TGTGCCTGGAGTCGGGACAGAATTAACCAAGACACCCAGTAC. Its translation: CAWSRDRINQDTQY. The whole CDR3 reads CAWSRDRINQDTQYF.

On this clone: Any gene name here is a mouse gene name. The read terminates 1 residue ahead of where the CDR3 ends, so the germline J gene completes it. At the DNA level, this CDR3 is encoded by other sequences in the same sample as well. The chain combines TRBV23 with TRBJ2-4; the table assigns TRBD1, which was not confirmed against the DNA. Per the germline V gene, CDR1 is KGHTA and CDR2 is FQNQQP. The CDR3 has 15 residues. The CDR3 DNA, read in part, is TGCTCCAGCAGTCAAGACAGGGGTTGGCAGAACACCTTGTAC. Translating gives CSSSQDRGWQNTLY. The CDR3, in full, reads CSSSQDRGWQNTLYF.

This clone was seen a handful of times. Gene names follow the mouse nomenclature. CDR3 region: CASSLSAASGNTLYF. Partial CDR3 DNA: TGTGCCAGCAGTCTGTCGGCAGCTTCTGGAAATACGCTCTAT. The chain is built from TRBV26 and TRBJ1-3; the D is unclear. The read terminates 1 residue ahead of where the CDR3 ends, so the germline J gene completes it. Germline V gene lookup returns CDR1 KGHPV and CDR2 FQNQEV (reference sequence). The CDR3 runs to 15 residues. V was shortened by 0 bases and J by 0 bases, with 6 bases between the two germline ends.

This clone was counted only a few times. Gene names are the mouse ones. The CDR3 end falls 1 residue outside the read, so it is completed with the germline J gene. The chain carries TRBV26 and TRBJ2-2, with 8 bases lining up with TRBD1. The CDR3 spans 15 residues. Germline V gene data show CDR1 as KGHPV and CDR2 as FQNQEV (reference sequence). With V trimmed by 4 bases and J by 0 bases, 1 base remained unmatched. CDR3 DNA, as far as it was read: TGTGCCAGCAGTCCGACAGGGGCAAACACCGGGCAGCTCTAC. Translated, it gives CASSPTGANTGQLY. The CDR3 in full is CASSPTGANTGQLYF.

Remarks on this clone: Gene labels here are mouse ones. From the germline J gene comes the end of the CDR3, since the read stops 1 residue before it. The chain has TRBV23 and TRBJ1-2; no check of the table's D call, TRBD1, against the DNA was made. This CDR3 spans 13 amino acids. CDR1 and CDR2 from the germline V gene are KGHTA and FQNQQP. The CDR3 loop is CSSSQGQGSDYTF. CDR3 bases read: TGCTCCAGCAGTCAGGGACAGGGCTCCGACTACACC.

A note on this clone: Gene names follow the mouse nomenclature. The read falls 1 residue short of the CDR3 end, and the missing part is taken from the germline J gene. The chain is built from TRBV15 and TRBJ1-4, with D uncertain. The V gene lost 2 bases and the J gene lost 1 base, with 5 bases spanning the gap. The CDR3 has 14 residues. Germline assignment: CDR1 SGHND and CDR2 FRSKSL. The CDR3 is CASSLHNSNERLFF. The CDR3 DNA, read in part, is TGTGCCAGCAGTTTACACAATTCCAACGAAAGATTATTT.

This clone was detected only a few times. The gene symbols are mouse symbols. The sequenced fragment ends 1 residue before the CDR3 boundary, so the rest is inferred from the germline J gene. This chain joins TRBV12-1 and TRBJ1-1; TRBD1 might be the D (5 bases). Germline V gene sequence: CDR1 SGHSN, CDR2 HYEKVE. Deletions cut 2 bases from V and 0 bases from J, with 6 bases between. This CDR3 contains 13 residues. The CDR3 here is CASSRTPNTEVFF. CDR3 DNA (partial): TGTGCCAGCTCTCGGACACCAAACACAGAAGTCTTC.

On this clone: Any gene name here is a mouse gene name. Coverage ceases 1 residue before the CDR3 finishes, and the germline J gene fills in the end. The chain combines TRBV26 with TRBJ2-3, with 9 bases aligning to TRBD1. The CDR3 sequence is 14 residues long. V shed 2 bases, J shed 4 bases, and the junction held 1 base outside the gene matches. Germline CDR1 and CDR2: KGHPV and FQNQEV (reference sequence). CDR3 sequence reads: CASSLGTGTETLYF. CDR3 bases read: TGTGCCAGCAGTCTGGGGACAGGGACAGAAACGCTGTAT.

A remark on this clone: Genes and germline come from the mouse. The CDR3 here is CASSLGATGQLYF. The CDR3 DNA, read in part, is TGTGCCAGCAGTTTAGGGGCCACCGGGCAGCTCTAC. The chain has TRBV15 and TRBJ2-2, with D hard to call. From the germline J gene comes the end of the CDR3, since the read stops 1 residue before it. The germline V gene has CDR1 SGHND and CDR2 FRSKSL. This CDR3 contains 13 residues. V was pared by 1 base and J by 4 bases, with 4 bases between.

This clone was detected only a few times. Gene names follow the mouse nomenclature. CDR3 loop: CASSLSGGSSDYTF. Incomplete CDR3 DNA: TGTGCCAGCAGTCTGTCGGGGGGCAGCTCCGACTACACC. The rearrangement links TRBV26 to TRBJ1-2, with D perhaps TRBD1 (6 bases). From the germline J gene comes the end of the CDR3, since the read stops 1 residue before it. Trimming stripped 0 bases from V and 4 bases from J, with 9 bases between. Germline V CDR1 and CDR2: KGHPV, FQNQEV (reference sequence). This CDR3 comprises 14 residues.

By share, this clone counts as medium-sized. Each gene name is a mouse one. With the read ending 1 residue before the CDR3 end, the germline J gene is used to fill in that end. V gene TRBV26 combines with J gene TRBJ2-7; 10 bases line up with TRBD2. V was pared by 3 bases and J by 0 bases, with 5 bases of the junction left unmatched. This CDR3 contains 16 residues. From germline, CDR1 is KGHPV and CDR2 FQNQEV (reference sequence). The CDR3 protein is CASSLRTGGSSYEQYF. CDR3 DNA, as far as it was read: TGTGCCAGCAGTCTTCGGACTGGGGGCAGCTCCTATGAACAGTAC.

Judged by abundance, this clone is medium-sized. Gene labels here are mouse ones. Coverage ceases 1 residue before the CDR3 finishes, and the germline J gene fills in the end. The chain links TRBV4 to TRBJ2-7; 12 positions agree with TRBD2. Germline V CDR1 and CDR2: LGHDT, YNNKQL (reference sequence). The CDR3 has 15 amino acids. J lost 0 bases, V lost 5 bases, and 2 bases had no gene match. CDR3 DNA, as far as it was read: TGTGCCAGCAGCAGGACTGGGGGGGTCTCCTATGAACAGTAC. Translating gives CASSRTGGVSYEQY. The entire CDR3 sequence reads CASSRTGGVSYEQYF.

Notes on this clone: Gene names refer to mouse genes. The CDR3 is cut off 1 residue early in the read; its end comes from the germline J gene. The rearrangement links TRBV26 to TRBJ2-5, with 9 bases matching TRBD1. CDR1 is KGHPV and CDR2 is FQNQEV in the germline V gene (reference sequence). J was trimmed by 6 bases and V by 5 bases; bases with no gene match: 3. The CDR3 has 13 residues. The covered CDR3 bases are TGTGCCAGCAGTACAGGGGGCCGGGACACCCAGTAC. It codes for CASSTGGRDTQY. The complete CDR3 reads CASSTGGRDTQYF.

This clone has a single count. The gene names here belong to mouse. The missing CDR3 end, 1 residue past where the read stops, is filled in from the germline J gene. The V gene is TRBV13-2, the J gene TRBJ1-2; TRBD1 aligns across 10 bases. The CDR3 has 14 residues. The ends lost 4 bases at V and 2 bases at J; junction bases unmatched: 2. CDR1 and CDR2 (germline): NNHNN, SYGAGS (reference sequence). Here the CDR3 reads CASGRQGANSDYTF. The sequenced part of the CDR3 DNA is TGTGCCAGCGGTCGACAGGGGGCGAACTCCGACTACACC.

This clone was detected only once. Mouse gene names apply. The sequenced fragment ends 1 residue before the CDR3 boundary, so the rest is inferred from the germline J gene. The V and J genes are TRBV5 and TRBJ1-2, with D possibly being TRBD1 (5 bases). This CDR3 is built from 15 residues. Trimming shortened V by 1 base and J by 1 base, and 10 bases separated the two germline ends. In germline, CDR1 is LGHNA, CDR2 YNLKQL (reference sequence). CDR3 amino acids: CASSQGSGRNSDYTF. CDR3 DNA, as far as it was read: TGTGCCAGCAGCCAAGGGTCAGGGAGAAACTCCGACTACACC.

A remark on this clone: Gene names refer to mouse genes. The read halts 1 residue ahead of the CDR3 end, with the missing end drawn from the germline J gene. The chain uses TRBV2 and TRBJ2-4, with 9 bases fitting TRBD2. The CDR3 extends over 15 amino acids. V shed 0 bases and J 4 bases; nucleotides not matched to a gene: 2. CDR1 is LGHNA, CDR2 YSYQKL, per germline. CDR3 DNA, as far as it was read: TGTGCCAGCAGCCAAGAGCTGGGGGGGGAAAACACCTTGTAC. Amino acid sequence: CASSQELGGENTLY. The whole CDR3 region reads CASSQELGGENTLYF. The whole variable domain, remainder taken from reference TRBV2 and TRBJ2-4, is DPKIIQKPKYLVAVTGSEKILICEQYLGHNAMYWYRQSAKKPLEFMFSYSYQKLMDNQTASSRFQPQSSKKNHLDLQITALKPDDSATYFCASSQELGGENTLYFGAGTRLSVL.

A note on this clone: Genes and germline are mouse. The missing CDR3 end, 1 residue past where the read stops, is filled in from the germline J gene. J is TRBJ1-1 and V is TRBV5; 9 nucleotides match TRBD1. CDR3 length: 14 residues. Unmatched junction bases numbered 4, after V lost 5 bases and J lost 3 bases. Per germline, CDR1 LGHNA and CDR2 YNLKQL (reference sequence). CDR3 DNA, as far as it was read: TGTGCCAGCAGCAGGGACAGGGAGGACACAGAAGTCTTC. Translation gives CASSRDREDTEVF. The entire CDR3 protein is CASSRDREDTEVFF.

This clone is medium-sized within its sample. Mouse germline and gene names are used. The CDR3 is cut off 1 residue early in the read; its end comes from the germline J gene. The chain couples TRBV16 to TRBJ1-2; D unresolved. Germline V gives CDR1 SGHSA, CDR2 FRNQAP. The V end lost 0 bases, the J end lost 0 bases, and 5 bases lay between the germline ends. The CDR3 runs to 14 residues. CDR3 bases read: TGTGCAAGCAGCTTAGATGGAGCAAACTCCGACTACACC. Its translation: CASSLDGANSDYT. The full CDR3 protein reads CASSLDGANSDYTF.

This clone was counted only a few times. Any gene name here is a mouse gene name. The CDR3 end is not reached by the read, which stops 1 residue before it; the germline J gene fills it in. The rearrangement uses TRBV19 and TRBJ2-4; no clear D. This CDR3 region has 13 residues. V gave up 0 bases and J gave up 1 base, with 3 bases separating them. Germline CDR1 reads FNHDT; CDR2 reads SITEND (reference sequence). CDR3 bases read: TGTGCCAGCAGTATAGGACGTCAAAACACCTTGTAC. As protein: CASSIGRQNTLY. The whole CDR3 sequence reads CASSIGRQNTLYF.

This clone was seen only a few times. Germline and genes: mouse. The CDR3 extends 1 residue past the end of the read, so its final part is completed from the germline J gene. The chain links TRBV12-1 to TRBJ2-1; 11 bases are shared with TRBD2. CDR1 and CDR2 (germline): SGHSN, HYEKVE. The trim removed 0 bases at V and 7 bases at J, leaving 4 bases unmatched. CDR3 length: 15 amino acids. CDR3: CASSLVLGGPAEQFF. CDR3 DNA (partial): TGTGCCAGCTCTCTCGTACTGGGGGGGCCGGCTGAGCAGTTC.

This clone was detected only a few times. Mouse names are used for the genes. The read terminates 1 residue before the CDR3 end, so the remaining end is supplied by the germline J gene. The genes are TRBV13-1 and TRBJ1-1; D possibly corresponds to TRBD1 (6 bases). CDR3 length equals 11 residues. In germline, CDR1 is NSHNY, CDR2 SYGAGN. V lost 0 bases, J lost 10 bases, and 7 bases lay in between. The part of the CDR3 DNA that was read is TGTGCCAGCAGTGATGGGGGGCGAGTCTTC. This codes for CASSDGGRVF. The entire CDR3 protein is CASSDGGRVFF.